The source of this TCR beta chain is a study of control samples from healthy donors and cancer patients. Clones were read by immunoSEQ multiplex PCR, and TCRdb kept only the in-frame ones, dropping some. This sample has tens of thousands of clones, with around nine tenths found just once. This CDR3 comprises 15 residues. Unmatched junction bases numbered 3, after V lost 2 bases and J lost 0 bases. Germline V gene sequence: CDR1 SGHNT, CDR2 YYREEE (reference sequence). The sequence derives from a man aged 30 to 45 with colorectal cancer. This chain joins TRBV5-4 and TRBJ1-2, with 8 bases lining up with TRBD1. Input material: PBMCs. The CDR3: CASSLQGQANYGYTF. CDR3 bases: TGTGCCAGCAGCTTACAGGGACAGGCTAACTATGGCTACACCTTC.